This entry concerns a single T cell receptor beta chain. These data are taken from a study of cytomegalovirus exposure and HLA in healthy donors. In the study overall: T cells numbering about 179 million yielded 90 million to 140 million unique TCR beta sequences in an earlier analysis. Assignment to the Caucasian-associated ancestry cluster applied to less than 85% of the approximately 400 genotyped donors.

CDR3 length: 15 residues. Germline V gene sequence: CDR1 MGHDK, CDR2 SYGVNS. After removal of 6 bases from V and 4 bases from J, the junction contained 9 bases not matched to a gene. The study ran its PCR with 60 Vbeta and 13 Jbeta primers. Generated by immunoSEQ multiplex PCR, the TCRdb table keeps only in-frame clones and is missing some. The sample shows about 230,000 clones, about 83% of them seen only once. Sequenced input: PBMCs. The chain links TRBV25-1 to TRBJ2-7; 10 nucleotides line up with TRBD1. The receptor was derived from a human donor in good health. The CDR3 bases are TGTGCCAGCAGCTGGGGGGGACAGGGGCGATACGAGCAGTACTTC. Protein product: CASSWGGQGRYEQYF.